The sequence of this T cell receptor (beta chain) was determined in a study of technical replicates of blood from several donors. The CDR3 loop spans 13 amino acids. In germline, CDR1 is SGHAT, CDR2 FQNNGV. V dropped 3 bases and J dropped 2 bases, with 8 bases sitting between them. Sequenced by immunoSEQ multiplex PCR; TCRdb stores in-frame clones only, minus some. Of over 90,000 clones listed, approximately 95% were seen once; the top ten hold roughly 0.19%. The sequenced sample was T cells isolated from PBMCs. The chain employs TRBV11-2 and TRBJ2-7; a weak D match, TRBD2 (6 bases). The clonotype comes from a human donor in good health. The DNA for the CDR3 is TGTGCCAGCAGCTTCGGGACTCCCTACGAGCAGTACTTC. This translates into CASSFGTPYEQYF.